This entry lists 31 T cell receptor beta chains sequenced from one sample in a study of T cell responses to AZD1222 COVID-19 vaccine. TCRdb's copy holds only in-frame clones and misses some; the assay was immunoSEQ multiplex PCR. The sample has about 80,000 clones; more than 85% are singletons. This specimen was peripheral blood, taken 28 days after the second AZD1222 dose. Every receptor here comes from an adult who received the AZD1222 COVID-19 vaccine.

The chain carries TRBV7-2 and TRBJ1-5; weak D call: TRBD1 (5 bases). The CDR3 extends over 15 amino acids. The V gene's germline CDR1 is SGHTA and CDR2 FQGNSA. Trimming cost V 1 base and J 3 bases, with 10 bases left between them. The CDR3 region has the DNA TGTGCCAGCAGCTTAGACGGGGGTAACAATCAGCCCCAGCATTTT. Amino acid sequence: CASSLDGGNNQPQHF.

CDR3 DNA sequence: TGTGCCAGCAGCTTGGACCACTACAATGAGCAGTTCTTC. Its protein product is CASSLDHYNEQFF. This chain joins TRBV5-4 and TRBJ2-1; D is unresolved. V gave up 0 bases and J gave up 3 bases, with 4 bases separating them. Germline V gene lookup returns CDR1 SGHNT and CDR2 YYREEE (reference sequence). This CDR3 is 13 amino acids long.

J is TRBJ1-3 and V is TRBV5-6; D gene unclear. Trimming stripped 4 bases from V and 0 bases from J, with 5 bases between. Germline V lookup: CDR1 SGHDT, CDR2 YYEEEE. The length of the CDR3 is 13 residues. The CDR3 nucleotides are TGTGCCAGCAGCCATCCCTCTGGAAACACCATATATTTT. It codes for CASSHPSGNTIYF. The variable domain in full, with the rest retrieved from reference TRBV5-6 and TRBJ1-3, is DAGVTQSPTHLIKTRGQQVTLRCSPKSGHDTVSWYQQALGQGPQFIFQYYEEEERQRGNFPDRFSGHQFPNYSSELNVNALLLGDSALYLCASSHPSGNTIYFGEGSWLTVV.

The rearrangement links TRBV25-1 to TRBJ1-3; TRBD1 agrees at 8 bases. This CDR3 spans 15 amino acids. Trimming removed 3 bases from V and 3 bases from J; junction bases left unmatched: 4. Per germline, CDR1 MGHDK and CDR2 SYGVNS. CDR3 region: CASSDRTGFGNTIYF. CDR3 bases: TGTGCCAGCAGTGATCGGACAGGGTTTGGAAACACCATATATTTT.

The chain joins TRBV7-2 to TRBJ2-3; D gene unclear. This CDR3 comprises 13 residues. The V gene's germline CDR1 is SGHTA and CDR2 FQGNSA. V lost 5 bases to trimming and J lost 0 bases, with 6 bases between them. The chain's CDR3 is CASSRSSTDTQYF. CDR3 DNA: TGTGCCAGCAGCAGGTCTAGCACAGATACGCAGTATTTT.

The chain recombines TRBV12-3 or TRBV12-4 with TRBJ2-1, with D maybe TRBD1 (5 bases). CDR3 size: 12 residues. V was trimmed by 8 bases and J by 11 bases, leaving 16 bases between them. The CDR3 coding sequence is TGTGCCAGCGGGGCCCAACGCCATAAGCAGTTCTTC. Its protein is CASGAQRHKQFF.

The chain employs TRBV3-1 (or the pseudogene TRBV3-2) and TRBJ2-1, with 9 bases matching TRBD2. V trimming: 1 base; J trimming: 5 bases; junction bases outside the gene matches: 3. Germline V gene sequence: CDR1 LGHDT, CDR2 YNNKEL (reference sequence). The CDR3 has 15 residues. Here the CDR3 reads CASSQGTSDHNEQFF. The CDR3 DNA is TGTGCCAGCAGCCAAGGGACTAGCGACCACAATGAGCAGTTCTTC.

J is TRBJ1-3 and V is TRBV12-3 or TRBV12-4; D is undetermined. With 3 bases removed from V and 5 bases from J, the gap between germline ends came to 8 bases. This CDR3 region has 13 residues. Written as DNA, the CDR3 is TGTGCCAGCAGTTTGTTGCAGAGAAACACCATATATTTT. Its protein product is CASSLLQRNTIYF.

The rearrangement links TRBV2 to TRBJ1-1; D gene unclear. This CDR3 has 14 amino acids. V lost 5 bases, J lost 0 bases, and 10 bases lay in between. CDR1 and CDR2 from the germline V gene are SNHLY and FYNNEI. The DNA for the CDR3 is TGTGCCAGCAGTCTCCGTACAATGAACACTGAAGCTTTCTTT. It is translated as CASSLRTMNTEAFF.

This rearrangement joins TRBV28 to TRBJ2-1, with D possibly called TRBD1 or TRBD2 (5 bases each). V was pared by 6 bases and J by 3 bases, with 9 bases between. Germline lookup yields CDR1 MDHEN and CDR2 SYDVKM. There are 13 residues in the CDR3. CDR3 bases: TGTGCCAGCAGCCCTGGGGGCTACAATGAGCAGTTCTTC. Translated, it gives CASSPGGYNEQFF. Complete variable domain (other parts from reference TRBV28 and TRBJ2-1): DVKVTQSSRYLVKRTGEKVFLECVQDMDHENMFWYRQDPGLGLRLIYFSYDVKMKEKGDIPEGYSVSREKKERFSLILESASTNQTSMYLCASSPGGYNEQFFGPGTRLTVL.

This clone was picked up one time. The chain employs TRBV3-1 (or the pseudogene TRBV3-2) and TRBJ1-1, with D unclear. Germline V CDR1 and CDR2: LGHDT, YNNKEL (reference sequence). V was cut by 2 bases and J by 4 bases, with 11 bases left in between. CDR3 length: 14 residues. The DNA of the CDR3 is TGTGCCAGCAGCCAAACGGGTGGGCGCACTGAAGCTTTCTTT. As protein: CASSQTGGRTEAFF.

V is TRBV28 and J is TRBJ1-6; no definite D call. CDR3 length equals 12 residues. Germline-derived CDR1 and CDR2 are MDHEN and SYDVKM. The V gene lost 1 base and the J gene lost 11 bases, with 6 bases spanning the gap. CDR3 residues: CASSLYSPPLHF. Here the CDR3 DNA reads TGTGCCAGCAGTTTATACTCGCCACCCCTCCACTTT. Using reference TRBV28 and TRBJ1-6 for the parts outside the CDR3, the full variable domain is DVKVTQSSRYLVKRTGEKVFLECVQDMDHENMFWYRQDPGLGLRLIYFSYDVKMKEKGDIPEGYSVSREKKERFSLILESASTNQTSMYLCASSLYSPPLHFGNGTRLTVT.

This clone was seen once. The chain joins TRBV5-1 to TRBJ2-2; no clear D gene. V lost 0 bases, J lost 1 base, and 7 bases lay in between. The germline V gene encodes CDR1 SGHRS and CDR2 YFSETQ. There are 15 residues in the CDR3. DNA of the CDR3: TGCGCCAGCAGCTTGGATCCGGGGAACACCGGGGAGCTGTTTTTT. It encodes CASSLDPGNTGELFF.

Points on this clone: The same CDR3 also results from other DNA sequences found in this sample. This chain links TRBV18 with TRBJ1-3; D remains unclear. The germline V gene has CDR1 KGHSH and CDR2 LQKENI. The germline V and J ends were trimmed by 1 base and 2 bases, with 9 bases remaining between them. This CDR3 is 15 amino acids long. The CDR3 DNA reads TGTGCCAGCTCACCACTCTCCCGTCCTGGAAACACCATATATTTT. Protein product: CASSPLSRPGNTIYF.

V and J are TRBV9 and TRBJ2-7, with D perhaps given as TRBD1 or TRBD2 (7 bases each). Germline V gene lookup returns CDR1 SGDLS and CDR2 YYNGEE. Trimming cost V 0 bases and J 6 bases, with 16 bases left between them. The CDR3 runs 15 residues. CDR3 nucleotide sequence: TGTGCCAGCAGCGTAGCTACGGGGGGACAGACCGAGCAGTACTTC. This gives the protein CASSVATGGQTEQYF.

CDR3 DNA sequence: TGTGCCAGCAGACCCAAGCGGGGGAGCTCCTACGAGCAGTACTTC. Its protein is CASRPKRGSSYEQYF. This chain joins TRBV6-5 and TRBJ2-7, with TRBD2 matching 8 bases. Germline V lookup: CDR1 MNHEY, CDR2 SVGAGI. V lost 6 bases, J lost 0 bases, and 7 bases stayed unmatched. The CDR3 loop spans 15 amino acids.

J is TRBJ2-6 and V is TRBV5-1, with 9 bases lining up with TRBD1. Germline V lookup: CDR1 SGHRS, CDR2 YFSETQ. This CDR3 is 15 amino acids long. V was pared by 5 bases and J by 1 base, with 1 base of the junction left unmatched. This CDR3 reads CASRTGGSGANVLTF. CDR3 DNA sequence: TGCGCCAGCAGGACAGGGGGATCTGGGGCCAACGTCCTGACTTTC.

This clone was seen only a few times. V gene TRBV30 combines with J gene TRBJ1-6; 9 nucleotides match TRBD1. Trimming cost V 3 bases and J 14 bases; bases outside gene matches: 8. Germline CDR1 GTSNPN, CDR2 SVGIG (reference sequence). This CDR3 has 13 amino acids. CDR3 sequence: CAWSAGTGMALHF. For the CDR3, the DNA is TGTGCCTGGAGCGCCGGGACAGGGATGGCCCTCCACTTT.

CDR3 coding DNA: TGTGCCAGTAGTATGCTGCCCCCGACCTACGAGCAGTACTTC. Protein: CASSMLPPTYEQYF. This chain uses TRBV19 with TRBJ2-7; D not resolved. The V end lost 3 bases, the J end lost 2 bases, and 11 bases lay between the germline ends. CDR3 length: 14 residues. Germline values: CDR1 LNHDA, CDR2 SQIVND (reference sequence).

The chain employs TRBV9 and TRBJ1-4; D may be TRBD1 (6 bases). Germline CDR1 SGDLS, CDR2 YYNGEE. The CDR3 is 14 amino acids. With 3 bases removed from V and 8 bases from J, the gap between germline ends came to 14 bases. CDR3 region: CASSGSRGEEKLFF. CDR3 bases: TGTGCCAGCAGCGGATCCAGGGGCGAGGAAAAACTGTTTTTT.

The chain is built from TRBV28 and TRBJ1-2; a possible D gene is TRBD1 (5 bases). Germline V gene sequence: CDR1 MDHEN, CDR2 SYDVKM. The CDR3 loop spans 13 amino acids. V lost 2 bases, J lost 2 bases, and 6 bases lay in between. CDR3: CASSLAGNYGYTF. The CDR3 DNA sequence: TGTGCCAGCAGTTTAGCAGGGAACTATGGCTACACCTTC.

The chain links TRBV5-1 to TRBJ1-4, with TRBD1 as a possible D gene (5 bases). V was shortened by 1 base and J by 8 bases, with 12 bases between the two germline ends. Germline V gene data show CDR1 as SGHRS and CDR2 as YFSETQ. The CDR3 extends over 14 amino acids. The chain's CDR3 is CASSLIGAGEKLFF. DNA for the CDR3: TGCGCCAGCAGCTTGATTGGGGCTGGAGAAAAACTGTTTTTT.

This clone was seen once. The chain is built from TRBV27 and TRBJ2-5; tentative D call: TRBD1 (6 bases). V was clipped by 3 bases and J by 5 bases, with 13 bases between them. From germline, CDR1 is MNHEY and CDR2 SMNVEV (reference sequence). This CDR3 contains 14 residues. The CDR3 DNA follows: TGTGCCAGCAGTTTCGCGGACAGTCGGGAGACCCAGTACTTC. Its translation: CASSFADSRETQYF.

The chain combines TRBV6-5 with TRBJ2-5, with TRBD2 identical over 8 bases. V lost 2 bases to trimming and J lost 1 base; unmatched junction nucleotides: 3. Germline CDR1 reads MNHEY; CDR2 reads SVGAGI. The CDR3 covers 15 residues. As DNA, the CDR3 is TGTGCCAGCAGTTACGGGGGGACTAGCCAAGAGACCCAGTACTTC. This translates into CASSYGGTSQETQYF.

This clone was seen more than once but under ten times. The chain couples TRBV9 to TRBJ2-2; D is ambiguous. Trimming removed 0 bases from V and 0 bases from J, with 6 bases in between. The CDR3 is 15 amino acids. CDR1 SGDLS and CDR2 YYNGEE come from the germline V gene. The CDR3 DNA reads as TGTGCCAGCAGCGTAGGCCCGTCGAACACCGGGGAGCTGTTTTTT. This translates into CASSVGPSNTGELFF.

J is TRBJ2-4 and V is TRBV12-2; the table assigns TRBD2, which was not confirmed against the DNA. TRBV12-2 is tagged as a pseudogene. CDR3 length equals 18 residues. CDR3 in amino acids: CASRLVRLAGEAKNIQYF. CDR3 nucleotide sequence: TGTGCAAGTCGCTTAGTGAGACTAGCGGGGGAAGCCAAAAACATTCAGTACTTC.

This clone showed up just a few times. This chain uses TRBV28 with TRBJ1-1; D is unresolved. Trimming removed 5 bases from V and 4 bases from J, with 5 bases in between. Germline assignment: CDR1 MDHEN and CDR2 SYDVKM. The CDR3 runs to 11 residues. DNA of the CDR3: TGTGCCAGCAGTCTGTCCACTGAAGCTTTCTTT. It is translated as CASSLSTEAFF.

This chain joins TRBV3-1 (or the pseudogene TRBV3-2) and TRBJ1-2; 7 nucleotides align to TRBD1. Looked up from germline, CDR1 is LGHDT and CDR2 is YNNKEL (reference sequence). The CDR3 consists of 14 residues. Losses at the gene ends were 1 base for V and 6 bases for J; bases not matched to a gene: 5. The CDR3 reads CASSQGDRVNGYTF. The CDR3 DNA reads TGTGCCAGCAGCCAAGGAGACAGGGTGAATGGCTACACCTTC.

DNA of the CDR3: TGTGCCAGCAGCCTCGGGGGCGGGAGAATCACAGATACGCAGTATTTT. Translating gives CASSLGGGRITDTQYF. V gene TRBV7-9 combines with J gene TRBJ2-3, with D possibly TRBD2 on 7 matching bases. The V end lost 5 bases, the J end lost 2 bases, and 17 bases lay between the germline ends. CDR1 SEHNR and CDR2 FQNEAQ come from the germline V gene (reference sequence). This CDR3 has 16 residues.

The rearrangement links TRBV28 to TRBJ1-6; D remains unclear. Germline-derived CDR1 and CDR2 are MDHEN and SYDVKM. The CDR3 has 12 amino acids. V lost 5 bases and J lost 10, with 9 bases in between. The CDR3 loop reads CASSPGLSPLHF. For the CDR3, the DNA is TGTGCCAGCAGTCCCGGACTCTCACCCCTCCACTTT.

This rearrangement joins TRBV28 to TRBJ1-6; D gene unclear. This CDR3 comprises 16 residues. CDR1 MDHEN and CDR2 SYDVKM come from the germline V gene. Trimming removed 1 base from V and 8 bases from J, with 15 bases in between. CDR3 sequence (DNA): TGTGCCAGCAGTTTATTCCCCTCGAGAAAGGATTCACCCCTCCACTTT. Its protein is CASSLFPSRKDSPLHF.